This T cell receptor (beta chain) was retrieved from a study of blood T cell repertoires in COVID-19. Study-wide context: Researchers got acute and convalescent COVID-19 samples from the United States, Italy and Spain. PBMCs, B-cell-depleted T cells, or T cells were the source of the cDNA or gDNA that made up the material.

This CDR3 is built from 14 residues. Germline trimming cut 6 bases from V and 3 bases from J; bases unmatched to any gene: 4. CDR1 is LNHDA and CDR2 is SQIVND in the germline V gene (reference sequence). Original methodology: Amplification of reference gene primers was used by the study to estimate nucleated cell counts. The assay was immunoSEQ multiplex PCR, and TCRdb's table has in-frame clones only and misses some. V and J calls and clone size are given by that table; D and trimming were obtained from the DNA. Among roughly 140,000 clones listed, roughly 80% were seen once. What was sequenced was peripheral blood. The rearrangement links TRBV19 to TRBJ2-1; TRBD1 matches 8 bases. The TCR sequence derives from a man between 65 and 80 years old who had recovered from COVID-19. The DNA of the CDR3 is TGTGCCAGTAGGGGACAGGAGTACTACAATGAGCAGTTCTTC. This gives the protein CASRGQEYYNEQFF. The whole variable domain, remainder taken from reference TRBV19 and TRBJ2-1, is DGGITQSPKYLFRKEGQNVTLSCEQNLNHDAMYWYRQDPGQGLRLIYYSQIVNDFQKGDIAEGYSVSREKKESFPLTVTSAQKNPTAFYLCASRGQEYYNEQFFGPGTRLTVL.